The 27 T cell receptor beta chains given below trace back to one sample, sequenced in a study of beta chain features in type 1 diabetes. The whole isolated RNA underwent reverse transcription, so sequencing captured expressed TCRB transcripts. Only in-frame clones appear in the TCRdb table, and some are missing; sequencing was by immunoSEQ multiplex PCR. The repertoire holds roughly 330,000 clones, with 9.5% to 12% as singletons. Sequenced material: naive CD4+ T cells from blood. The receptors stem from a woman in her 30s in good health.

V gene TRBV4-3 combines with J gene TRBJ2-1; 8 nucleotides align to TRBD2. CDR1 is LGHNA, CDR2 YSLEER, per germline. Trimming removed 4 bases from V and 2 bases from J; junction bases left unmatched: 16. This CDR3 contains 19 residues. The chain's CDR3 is CASSPPGTASGSPYNEQFF. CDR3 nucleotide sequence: TGCGCCAGCAGCCCCCCCGGTACGGCTAGCGGGTCCCCCTACAATGAGCAGTTCTTC.

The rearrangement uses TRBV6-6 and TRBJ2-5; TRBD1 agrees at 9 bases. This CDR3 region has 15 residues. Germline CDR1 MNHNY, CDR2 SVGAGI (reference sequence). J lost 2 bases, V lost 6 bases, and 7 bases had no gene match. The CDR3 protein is CASSPGQGKQETQYF. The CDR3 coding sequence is TGTGCCAGCAGCCCCGGACAGGGGAAGCAAGAGACCCAGTACTTC.

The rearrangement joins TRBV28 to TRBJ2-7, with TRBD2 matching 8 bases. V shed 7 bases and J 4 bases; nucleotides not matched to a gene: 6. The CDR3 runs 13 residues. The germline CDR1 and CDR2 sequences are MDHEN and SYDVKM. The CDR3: CASTLAGRYEQYF. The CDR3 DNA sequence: TGTGCCAGCACATTAGCGGGACGATACGAGCAGTACTTC.

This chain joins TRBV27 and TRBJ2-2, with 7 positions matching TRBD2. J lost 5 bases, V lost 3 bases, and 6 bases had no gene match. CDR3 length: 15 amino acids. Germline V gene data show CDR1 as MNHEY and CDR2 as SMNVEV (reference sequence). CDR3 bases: TGTGCCAGCAGTTTTGCAGGGAGGGTAACCGGGGAGCTGTTTTTT. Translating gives CASSFAGRVTGELFF.

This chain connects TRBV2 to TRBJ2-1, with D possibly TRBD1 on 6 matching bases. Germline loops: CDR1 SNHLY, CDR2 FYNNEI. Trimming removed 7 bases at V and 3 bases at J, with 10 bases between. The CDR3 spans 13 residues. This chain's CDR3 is CASKTQGYNEQFF. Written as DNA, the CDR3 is TGTGCCAGCAAGACACAGGGCTACAATGAGCAGTTCTTC.

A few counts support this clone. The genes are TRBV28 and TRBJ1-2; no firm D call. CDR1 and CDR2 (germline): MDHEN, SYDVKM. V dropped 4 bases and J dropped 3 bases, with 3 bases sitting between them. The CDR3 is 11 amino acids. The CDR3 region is CASSSDYGYTF. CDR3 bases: TGTGCCAGCAGTTCAGACTATGGCTACACCTTC.

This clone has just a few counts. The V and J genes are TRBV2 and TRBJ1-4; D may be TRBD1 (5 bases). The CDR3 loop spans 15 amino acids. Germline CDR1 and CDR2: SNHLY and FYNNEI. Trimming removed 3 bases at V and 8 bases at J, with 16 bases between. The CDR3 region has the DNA TGTGCCAGCAGTGATTCTTGGCAGGGAGGAGAAAAACTGTTTTTT. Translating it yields CASSDSWQGGEKLFF.

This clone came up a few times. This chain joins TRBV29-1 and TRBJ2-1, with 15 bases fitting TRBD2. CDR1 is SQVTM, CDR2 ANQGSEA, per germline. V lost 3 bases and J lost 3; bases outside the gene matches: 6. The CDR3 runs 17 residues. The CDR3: CSVDWGGLAGGYNEQFF. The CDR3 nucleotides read TGCAGCGTTGATTGGGGGGGACTAGCGGGAGGCTACAATGAGCAGTTCTTC.

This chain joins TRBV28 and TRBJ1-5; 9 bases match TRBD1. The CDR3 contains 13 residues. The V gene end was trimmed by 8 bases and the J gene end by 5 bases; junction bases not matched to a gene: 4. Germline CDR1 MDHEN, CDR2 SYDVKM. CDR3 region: CASFRDRDQPQHF. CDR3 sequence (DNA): TGTGCCAGCTTCCGGGACAGGGATCAGCCCCAGCATTTT.

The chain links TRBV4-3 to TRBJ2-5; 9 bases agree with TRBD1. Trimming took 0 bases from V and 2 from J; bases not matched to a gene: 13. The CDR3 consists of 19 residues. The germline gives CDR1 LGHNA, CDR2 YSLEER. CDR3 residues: CASSQDLGTGKLAQETQYF. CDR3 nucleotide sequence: TGCGCCAGCAGCCAAGATCTGGGGACAGGGAAATTGGCTCAAGAGACCCAGTACTTC.

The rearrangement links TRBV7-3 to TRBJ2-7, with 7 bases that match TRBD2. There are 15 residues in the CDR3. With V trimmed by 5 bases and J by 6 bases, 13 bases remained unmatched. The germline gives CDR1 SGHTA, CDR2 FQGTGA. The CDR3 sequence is CASSASGLGLSEQYF. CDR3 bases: TGTGCCAGCAGCGCTAGCGGCCTTGGGCTCTCCGAGCAGTACTTC.

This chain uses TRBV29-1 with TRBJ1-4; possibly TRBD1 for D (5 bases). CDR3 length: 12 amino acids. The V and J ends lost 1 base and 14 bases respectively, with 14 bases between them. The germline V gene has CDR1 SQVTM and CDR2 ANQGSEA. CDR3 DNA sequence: TGCAGCGTTGAAGCCTCTGCAGGGTGGCTGTTTTTT. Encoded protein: CSVEASAGWLFF.

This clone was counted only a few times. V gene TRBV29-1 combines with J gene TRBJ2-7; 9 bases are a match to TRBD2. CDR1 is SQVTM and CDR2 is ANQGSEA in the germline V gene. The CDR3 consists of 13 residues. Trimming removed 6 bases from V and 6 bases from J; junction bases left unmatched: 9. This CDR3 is CSVVSGRIPEQYF. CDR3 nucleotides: TGCAGCGTCGTTAGCGGGAGAATCCCCGAGCAGTACTTC.

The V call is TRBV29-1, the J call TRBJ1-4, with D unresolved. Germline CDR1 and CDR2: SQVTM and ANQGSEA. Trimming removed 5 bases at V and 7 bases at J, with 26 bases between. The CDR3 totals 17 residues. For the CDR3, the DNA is TGCAGCGTTCAATGGGCCTCTTCGACGCCGGGGAGTGAAAAACTGTTTTTT. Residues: CSVQWASSTPGSEKLFF.

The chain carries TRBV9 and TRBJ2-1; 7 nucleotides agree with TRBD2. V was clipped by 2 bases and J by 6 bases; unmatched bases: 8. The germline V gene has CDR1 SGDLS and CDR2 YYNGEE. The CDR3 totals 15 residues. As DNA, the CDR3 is TGTGCCAGCAGCGTGGGGAGGGACTACCTCAATGAGCAGTTCTTC. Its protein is CASSVGRDYLNEQFF.

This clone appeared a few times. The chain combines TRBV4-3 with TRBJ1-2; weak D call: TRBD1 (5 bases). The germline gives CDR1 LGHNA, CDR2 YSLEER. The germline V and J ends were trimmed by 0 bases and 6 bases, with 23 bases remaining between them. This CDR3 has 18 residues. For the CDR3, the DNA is TGCGCCAGCAGCCAAGATAAATCCGCGGGGCTCCCGCGAGATGGCTACACCTTC. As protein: CASSQDKSAGLPRDGYTF.

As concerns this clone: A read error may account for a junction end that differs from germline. This CDR3 is CASSLWLAAARLF. The DNA for the CDR3 is TGTGCCAGCAGCTTGTGGCTAGCGGCCGCTCGCCTCTTC. The chain is built from TRBV5-4 and TRBJ2-7; 7 nucleotides align to TRBD2. This CDR3 is built from 13 residues. Germline V gene sequence: CDR1 SGHNT, CDR2 YYREEE (reference sequence). Filled out from reference TRBV5-4 and TRBJ2-7, the complete variable domain reads ETGVTQSPTHLIKTRGQQVTLRCSSQSGHNTVSWYQQALGQGPQFIFQYYREEENGRGNFPPRFSGLQFPNYSSELNVNALELDDSALYLCASSLWLAAARLFGPGTRLTVT.

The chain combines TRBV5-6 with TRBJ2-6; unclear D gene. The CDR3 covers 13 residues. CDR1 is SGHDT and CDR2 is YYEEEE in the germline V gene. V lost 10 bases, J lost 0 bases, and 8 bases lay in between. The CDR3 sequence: CAFRFSGANVLTF. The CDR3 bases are TGTGCCTTCCGGTTCTCTGGGGCCAACGTCCTGACTTTC.

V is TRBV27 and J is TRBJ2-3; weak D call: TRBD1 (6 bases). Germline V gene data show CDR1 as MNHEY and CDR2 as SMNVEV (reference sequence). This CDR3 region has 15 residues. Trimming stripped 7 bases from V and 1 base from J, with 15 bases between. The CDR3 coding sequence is TGTGCCAGCAAACAGGGTCGTTTCGGCACAGATACGCAGTATTTT. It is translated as CASKQGRFGTDTQYF.

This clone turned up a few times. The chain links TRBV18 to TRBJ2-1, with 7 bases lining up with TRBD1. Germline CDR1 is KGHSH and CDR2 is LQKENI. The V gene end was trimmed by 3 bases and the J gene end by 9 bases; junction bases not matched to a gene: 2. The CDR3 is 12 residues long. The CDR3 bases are TGTGCCAGCTCACCTTCAGGGGGTGAGCAGTTCTTC. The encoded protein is CASSPSGGEQFF.

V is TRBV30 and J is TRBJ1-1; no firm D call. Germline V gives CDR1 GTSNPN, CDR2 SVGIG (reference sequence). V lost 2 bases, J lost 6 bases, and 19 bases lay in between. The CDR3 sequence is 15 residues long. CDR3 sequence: CAWSLVEAGSPEAFF. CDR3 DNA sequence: TGTGCCTGGAGTCTAGTCGAGGCCGGGAGTCCTGAAGCTTTCTTT. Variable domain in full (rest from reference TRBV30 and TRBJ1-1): SQTIHQWPATLVQPVGSPLSLECTVEGTSNPNLYWYRQAAGRGLQLLFYSVGIGQISSEVPQNLSASRPQDRQFILSSKKLLLSDSGFYLCAWSLVEAGSPEAFFGQGTRLTVV.

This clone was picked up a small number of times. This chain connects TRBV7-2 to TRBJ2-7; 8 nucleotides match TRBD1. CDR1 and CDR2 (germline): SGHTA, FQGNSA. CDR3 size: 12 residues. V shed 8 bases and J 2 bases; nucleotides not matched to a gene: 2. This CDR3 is CASGQGTYEQYF. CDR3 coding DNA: TGTGCCAGCGGACAGGGTACCTACGAGCAGTACTTC.

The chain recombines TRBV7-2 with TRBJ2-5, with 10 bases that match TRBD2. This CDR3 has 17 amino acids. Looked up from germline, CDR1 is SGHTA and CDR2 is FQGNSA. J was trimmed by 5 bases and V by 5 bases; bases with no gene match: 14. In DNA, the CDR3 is TGTGCCAGCAGCCCAAAGGGGCTAGCGGGAGCCTTCGAGACCCAGTACTTC. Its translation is CASSPKGLAGAFETQYF.

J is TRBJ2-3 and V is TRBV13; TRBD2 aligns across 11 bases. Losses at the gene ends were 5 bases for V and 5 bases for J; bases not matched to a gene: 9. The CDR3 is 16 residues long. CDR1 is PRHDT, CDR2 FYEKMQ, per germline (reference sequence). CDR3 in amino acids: CASSIRTSGSGDTQYF. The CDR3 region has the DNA TGTGCCAGCAGCATCCGGACTAGCGGGTCTGGAGATACGCAGTATTTT.

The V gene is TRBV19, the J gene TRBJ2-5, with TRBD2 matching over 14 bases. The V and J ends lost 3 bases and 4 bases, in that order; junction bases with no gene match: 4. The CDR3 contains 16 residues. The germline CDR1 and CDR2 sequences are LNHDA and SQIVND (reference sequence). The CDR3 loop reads CASSMGLAGEIETQYF. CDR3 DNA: TGTGCCAGTAGTATGGGACTAGCGGGAGAAATAGAGACCCAGTACTTC.

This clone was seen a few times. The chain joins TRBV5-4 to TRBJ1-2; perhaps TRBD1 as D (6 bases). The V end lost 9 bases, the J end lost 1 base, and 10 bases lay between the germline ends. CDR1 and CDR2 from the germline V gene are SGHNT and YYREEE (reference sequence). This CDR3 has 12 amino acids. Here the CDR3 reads CAIRTVNYGYTF. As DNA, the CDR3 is TGTGCCATCCGGACAGTTAACTATGGCTACACCTTC.

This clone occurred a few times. This chain's CDR3 is CASTKGLAGGPGNEQFF. DNA for the CDR3: TGTGCCAGTACCAAAGGACTAGCGGGAGGGCCGGGCAATGAGCAGTTCTTC. This sequence joins TRBV19 and TRBJ2-1, with 15 bases matching TRBD2. This CDR3 region has 17 residues. CDR1 and CDR2 from the germline V gene are LNHDA and SQIVND (reference sequence). Unmatched junction bases numbered 10, after V lost 7 bases and J lost 6 bases.